The rows below give T cell receptor beta chains drawn from one sample of a study of T cell responses to AZD1222 COVID-19 vaccine. Data came from immunoSEQ multiplex PCR; TCRdb stores just in-frame clones and leaves some out. The repertoire holds under 85,000 clones, with roughly 87% as singletons. This specimen consisted of peripheral blood, obtained on day 0 of AZD1222 vaccination. The receptors originated from an adult in good health. Both conserved end residues are part of each CDR3. A D gene is named only where the DNA matches it firmly. For some rows the clone size is stated as once, few or many, or as a class when expanded; others skip it.

d_call: TRBD1
v_call: TRBV19
j_call: TRBJ1-6
clone_size: few
cdr3_nt: TGTGCCAGTAGATCCGGGACAGGGGGTAGTTCACCCCTCCACTTT
cdr3_aa: CASRSGTGGSSPLHF

d_call: NA
v_call: TRBV21-1
j_call: TRBJ2-3
clone_size: NA
cdr3_nt: TGTGCCAGCAGCAAGACGACTACCGGGACTAGCGACACAGATACGCAGTATTTT
cdr3_aa: CASSKTTTGTSDTDTQYF

d_call: NA
v_call: TRBV6-6
j_call: TRBJ1-6
clone_size: NA
cdr3_nt: TGTGCCAGCAGTTACTCGGCCCCCGGGGATAATTCACCCCTCCACTTT
cdr3_aa: CASSYSAPGDNSPLHF

d_call: NA
v_call: TRBV3-1/TRBV3-2
j_call: TRBJ1-4
clone_size: NA
cdr3_nt: TGTGCCAGCAGCAAACGGGACGGGAATGAAAAACTGTTTTTT
cdr3_aa: CASSKRDGNEKLFF

d_call: TRBD2
v_call: TRBV5-4
j_call: TRBJ2-4
clone_size: NA
cdr3_nt: TGTGCCAGCAGCTCCATTGGACTAGCGGGAGGGGGAGCCAAAAACATTCAGTACTTC
cdr3_aa: CASSSIGLAGGGAKNIQYF

d_call: NA
v_call: TRBV14
j_call: TRBJ2-2
clone_size: NA
cdr3_nt: TGTGCCAGCAGCGGACAGATGAACACCGGGGAGCTGTTTTTT
cdr3_aa: CASSGQMNTGELFF

d_call: NA
v_call: TRBV11-3
j_call: TRBJ2-1
clone_size: NA
cdr3_nt: TGTGCCAGCAGCTTAGATCAGGGGTACTCCTACAATGAGCAGTTCTTC
cdr3_aa: CASSLDQGYSYNEQFF

d_call: NA
v_call: TRBV4-2
j_call: TRBJ2-7
clone_size: NA
cdr3_nt: TGTGCCAGCAGCCAAGGGCCAGGGGACTCCTACGAGCAGTACTTC
cdr3_aa: CASSQGPGDSYEQYF

d_call: NA
v_call: TRBV7-9
j_call: TRBJ2-3
clone_size: NA
cdr3_nt: TGTGCCAGCAGCCAGAGAGCAGATACGCAGTATTTT
cdr3_aa: CASSQRADTQYF

d_call: TRBD2
v_call: TRBV11-3
j_call: TRBJ2-7
clone_size: NA
cdr3_nt: TGTGCCAGCAGCTTAGGGGTGGTGCGGGAGGCCGAGCAGTACTTC
cdr3_aa: CASSLGVVREAEQYF

d_call: TRBD2
v_call: TRBV27
j_call: TRBJ2-7
clone_size: NA
cdr3_nt: TGTGCCAGCAGTTTATCTTGGGGACTAGCGGGCAACTACGAGCAGTACTTC
cdr3_aa: CASSLSWGLAGNYEQYF

d_call: NA
v_call: TRBV14
j_call: TRBJ2-7
clone_size: NA
cdr3_nt: TGTGCCAGCAGCCAAGCAAGAGGCTCCGAGCAGTACTTC
cdr3_aa: CASSQARGSEQYF

d_call: NA
v_call: TRBV18
j_call: TRBJ1-5
clone_size: NA
cdr3_nt: TGTGCCAGCTCACTCACGGGAGACGTGCATCAGCCCCAGCATTTT
cdr3_aa: CASSLTGDVHQPQHF

d_call: NA
v_call: TRBV9
j_call: TRBJ2-7
clone_size: NA
cdr3_nt: TGTGCCAGCAGCGTAAGCAGTAGCTCAACCTACGAGCAGTACTTC
cdr3_aa: CASSVSSSSTYEQYF

d_call: NA
v_call: TRBV5-4
j_call: TRBJ2-7
clone_size: NA
cdr3_nt: TGTGCCAGCAGCCGGACAGCGGACTCCTACGAGCAGTACTTC
cdr3_aa: CASSRTADSYEQYF

d_call: TRBD1
v_call: TRBV27
j_call: TRBJ2-7
clone_size: NA
cdr3_nt: TGTGCCAGCAGTATACGGGCGGACAGGAGCCCCTACGAGCAGTACTTC
cdr3_aa: CASSIRADRSPYEQYF

d_call: TRBD1
v_call: TRBV4-2
j_call: TRBJ1-1
clone_size: NA
cdr3_nt: TGTGCCAGCAGACAGGGGGCGACTCAGAACACTGAAGCTTTCTTT
cdr3_aa: CASRQGATQNTEAFF

d_call: TRBD2
v_call: TRBV7-8
j_call: TRBJ2-7
clone_size: NA
cdr3_nt: TGTGCCAGCAGCGTAAGCGGGATTGCCTACGAGCAGTACTTC
cdr3_aa: CASSVSGIAYEQYF

d_call: NA
v_call: TRBV4-2
j_call: TRBJ2-1
clone_size: NA
cdr3_nt: TGTGCCAGCAGCCTCCCGGGTAACTCCTACAATGAGCAGTTCTTC
cdr3_aa: CASSLPGNSYNEQFF

d_call: NA
v_call: TRBV7-9
j_call: TRBJ2-3
clone_size: NA
cdr3_nt: TGTGCCAGCAGCCCGTCCACAGATACGCAGTATTTT
cdr3_aa: CASSPSTDTQYF

d_call: TRBD2
v_call: TRBV11-3
j_call: TRBJ2-1
clone_size: NA
cdr3_nt: TGTGCCAGCAGCTTAAGACTAGCGGATAACAATGAGCAGTTCTTC
cdr3_aa: CASSLRLADNNEQFF

d_call: TRBD1
v_call: TRBV19
j_call: TRBJ1-5
clone_size: NA
cdr3_nt: TGTGCCAGTAGTACCCCCGGCAGGGGGCAGTGGCAGCCCCAGCATTTT
cdr3_aa: CASSTPGRGQWQPQHF

d_call: NA
v_call: TRBV11-2
j_call: TRBJ1-1
clone_size: NA
cdr3_nt: TGTGCCAGCAGCTTAGATTCAGGTTACACTGAAGCTTTCTTT
cdr3_aa: CASSLDSGYTEAFF

d_call: NA
v_call: TRBV6-5
j_call: TRBJ1-1
clone_size: NA
cdr3_nt: TGTGCCAGCAGTTACGTAGGTGGGGCGGCTTTCTTT
cdr3_aa: CASSYVGGAAFF

d_call: NA
v_call: TRBV29-1
j_call: TRBJ2-2
clone_size: NA
cdr3_nt: TGCAGCGCTGGTGATGGGGGGCGGACCGGGGAGCTGTTTTTT
cdr3_aa: CSAGDGGRTGELFF